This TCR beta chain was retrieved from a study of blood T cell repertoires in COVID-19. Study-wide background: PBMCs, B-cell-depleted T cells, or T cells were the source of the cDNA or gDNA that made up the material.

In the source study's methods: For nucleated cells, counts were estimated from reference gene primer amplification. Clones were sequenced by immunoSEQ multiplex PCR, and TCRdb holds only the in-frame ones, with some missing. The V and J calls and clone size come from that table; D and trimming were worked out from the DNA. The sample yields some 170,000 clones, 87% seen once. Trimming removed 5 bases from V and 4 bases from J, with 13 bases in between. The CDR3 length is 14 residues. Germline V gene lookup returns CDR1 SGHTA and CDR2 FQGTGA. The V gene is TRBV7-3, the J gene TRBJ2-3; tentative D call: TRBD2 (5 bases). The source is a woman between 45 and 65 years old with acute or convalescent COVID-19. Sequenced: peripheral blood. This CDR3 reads CASSQRTGADTQYF. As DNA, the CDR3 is TGTGCCAGCAGCCAACGGACTGGGGCAGATACGCAGTATTTT.